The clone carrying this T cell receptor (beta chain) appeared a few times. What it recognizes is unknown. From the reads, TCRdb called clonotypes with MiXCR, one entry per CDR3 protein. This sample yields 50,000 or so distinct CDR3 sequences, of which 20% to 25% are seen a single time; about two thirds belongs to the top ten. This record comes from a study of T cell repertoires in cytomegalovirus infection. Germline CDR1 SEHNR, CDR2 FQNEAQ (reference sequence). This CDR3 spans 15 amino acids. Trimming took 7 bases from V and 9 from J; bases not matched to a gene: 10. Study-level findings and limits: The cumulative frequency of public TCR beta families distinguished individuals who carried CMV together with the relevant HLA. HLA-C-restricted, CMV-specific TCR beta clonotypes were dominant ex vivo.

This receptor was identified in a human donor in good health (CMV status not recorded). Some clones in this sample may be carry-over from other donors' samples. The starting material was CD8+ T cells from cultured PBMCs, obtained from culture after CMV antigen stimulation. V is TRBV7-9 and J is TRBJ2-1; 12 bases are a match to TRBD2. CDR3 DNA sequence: TGTGCCAGCACCCTTCCTAGCGGGGGGGCGCGTGAGCAGTTCTTC. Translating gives CASTLPSGGAREQFF.